These 17 T cell receptor beta chains were sequenced from one sample in a study of graft-versus-host responses after intestinal transplantation. Repertoires were generated with immunoSEQ multiplex PCR, while TCRdb's copy carries only in-frame clones and drops some. Among about 88,000 clones listed, 85% to 95% were seen once. Their antigen targets remain unknown. The input for sequencing was unstimulated CD4+ T cells sorted from spleen or lymph node cells, taken before transplant. Receptors were obtained from a human donor who was the organ donor for an intestinal transplant.

The chain couples TRBV4-3 to TRBJ1-2; tentative D call: TRBD1 (5 bases). The V gene's germline CDR1 is LGHNA and CDR2 YSLEER. The ends were cut back, 1 base at V and 7 bases at J, with 19 bases in the middle. The CDR3 has 16 residues. The CDR3 is CASSQVRTGRPGGYTF. As DNA, the CDR3 is TGCGCCAGCAGCCAAGTACGTACAGGCAGGCCGGGTGGCTACACCTTC.

The V call is TRBV5-1, the J call TRBJ2-1; TRBD2 aligns across 10 bases. V was pared by 4 bases and J by 10 bases, with 8 bases of the junction left unmatched. CDR3 size: 14 residues. Germline CDR1 and CDR2: SGHRS and YFSETQ. CDR3 coding DNA: TGCGCCAGCAGCCCTAGCGGGGGAGGAAGGGAGCAGTTCTTC. Translated, it gives CASSPSGGGREQFF.

The V and J genes are TRBV4-2 and TRBJ1-2; D might be TRBD1 (5 bases). Germline V gene sequence: CDR1 LGHNA, CDR2 YNFKEQ. There are 16 residues in the CDR3. V dropped 0 bases and J dropped 4 bases, with 15 bases sitting between them. This chain's CDR3 is CASSQDTAGTSYGYTF. DNA for the CDR3: TGTGCCAGCAGCCAAGATACCGCCGGGACGAGCTATGGCTACACCTTC.

This clone is a singleton in its sample. The genes are TRBV28 and TRBJ1-2; no definite D call. The germline V gene encodes CDR1 MDHEN and CDR2 SYDVKM. The germline V and J ends were trimmed by 3 bases and 7 bases, with 9 bases remaining between them. The CDR3 consists of 12 residues. As DNA, the CDR3 is TGTGCCAGCAGTTTCCGGGCAGCTGGCTACACCTTC. The encoded protein is CASSFRAAGYTF.

This rearrangement joins TRBV19 to TRBJ1-2; 7 bases fit TRBD1. Trimming removed 8 bases from V and 6 bases from J; junction bases left unmatched: 21. CDR1 LNHDA and CDR2 SQIVND come from the germline V gene (reference sequence). The CDR3 has 17 amino acids. Here the CDR3 reads CASSFPDRVSSPDGYTF. The CDR3 DNA reads as TGTGCCAGTTCATTTCCAGACAGGGTTTCGTCGCCCGATGGCTACACCTTC.

As regards this clone: The same CDR3 is also encoded by other DNA sequences in this sample. The chain joins TRBV5-1 to TRBJ1-3, with a weak D call TRBD1 (6 bases). The V end was cut by 2 bases, the J end by 1 base, with 7 bases between. The CDR3 sequence is 14 residues long. The germline CDR1 and CDR2 sequences are SGHRS and YFSETQ. The CDR3 DNA reads as TGCGCCAGCAGCTTAGGGGGTTCTGGAAACACCATATATTTT. As protein: CASSLGGSGNTIYF.

This clone occurred once. The V gene is TRBV2, the J gene TRBJ2-2; TRBD1 matches at 8 bases. The junction had 4 bases not matched to a gene; V was cut back by 4 bases and J by 0 bases. The germline gives CDR1 SNHLY, CDR2 FYNNEI. The CDR3 contains 16 residues. The DNA of the CDR3 is TGTGCCAGCAGTGGGCAGGGGGCTGCGAACACCGGGGAGCTGTTTTTT. Protein product: CASSGQGAANTGELFF.

The rearrangement links TRBV7-2 to TRBJ2-7; 9 bases line up with TRBD1. The length of the CDR3 is 15 residues. J gave up 5 bases and V 1 base, and 6 bases lay outside the gene matches. Germline CDR1 reads SGHTA; CDR2 reads FQGNSA. CDR3 protein: CASSLVGTGTHEQYF. The CDR3, as DNA: TGTGCCAGCAGCTTAGTTGGGACAGGGACCCACGAGCAGTACTTC.

The gene calls are TRBV5-1 and TRBJ2-5; TRBD1 agrees at 12 bases. The V gene end was trimmed by 2 bases and the J gene end by 5 bases; junction bases not matched to a gene: 13. The CDR3 loop spans 18 amino acids. Germline V gene data show CDR1 as SGHRS and CDR2 as YFSETQ. The CDR3: CASSFAGTGGVVGETQYF. In nucleotides, the CDR3 is TGCGCCAGCAGCTTCGCCGGGACAGGGGGCGTTGTAGGGGAGACCCAGTACTTC.

The chain couples TRBV18 to TRBJ2-3; 9 bases align to TRBD2. CDR1 and CDR2 (germline): KGHSH, LQKENI. V dropped 6 bases and J dropped 0; count of bases not matched to a gene: 7. This CDR3 comprises 16 residues. The CDR3 coding sequence is TGTGCCAGCTCGGAGACTAGCGGCGCTAGCACAGATACGCAGTATTTT. Translating it yields CASSETSGASTDTQYF. The full variable domain, its missing parts supplied by reference TRBV18 and TRBJ2-3, is NAGVMQNPRHLVRRRGQEARLRCSPMKGHSHVYWYRQLPEEGLKFMVYLQKENIIDESGMPKERFSAEFPKEGPSILRIQQVVRGDSAAYFCASSETSGASTDTQYFGPGTRLTVL.

To note about this clone: At one boundary the junction diverges from the germline segment, which might be a read error. In the same sample, other DNA sequences code for this CDR3. This chain joins TRBV9 and TRBJ2-7, with TRBD2 matching 8 bases. The CDR3 sequence is 14 residues long. The germline V gene encodes CDR1 SGDLS and CDR2 YYNGEE. The CDR3: CASSVSSGGYEQYF. As DNA, the CDR3 is TGTGCCAGCAGCGTTTCCAGCGGGGGCTACGAACAGTACTTC. The whole variable domain, filled in from reference TRBV9 and TRBJ2-7, reads DSGVTQTPKHLITATGQRVTLRCSPRSGDLSVYWYQQSLDQGLQFLIQYYNGEERAKGNILERFSAQQFPDLHSELNLSSLELGDSALYFCASSVSSGGYEQYFGPGTRLTVT.

The V and J genes are TRBV7-9 and TRBJ1-4, with D hard to call. Trimming left V 1 base short and J 4 bases short, with 7 bases between. Germline CDR1 is SEHNR and CDR2 is FQNEAQ (reference sequence). The CDR3 runs to 14 residues. CDR3 sequence (DNA): TGTGCCAGCAGCTTAGAGTCGGGTAATGAAAAACTGTTTTTT. It yields the protein CASSLESGNEKLFF.

The chain carries TRBV6-6 and TRBJ1-3, with D unclear. Germline V CDR1 and CDR2: MNHNY, SVGAGI (reference sequence). This CDR3 is built from 15 residues. V was clipped by 7 bases and J by 3 bases, with 16 bases between them. CDR3 sequence: CASMLTSSIGNTIYF. CDR3 DNA: TGTGCCAGCATGTTGACCTCCTCCATTGGAAACACCATATATTTT.

The rearrangement uses TRBV6-5 and TRBJ2-6; TRBD1 might be the D (6 bases). This CDR3 has 15 amino acids. Germline lookup yields CDR1 MNHEY and CDR2 SVGAGI. V lost 6 bases and J lost 1, with 10 bases in between. The CDR3 region is CASRPGQSGANVLTF. CDR3 DNA sequence: TGTGCCAGCAGACCTGGACAGTCTGGGGCCAACGTCCTGACTTTC.

This chain uses TRBV9 with TRBJ2-2, with TRBD1 identical over 7 bases. Germline CDR1 is SGDLS and CDR2 is YYNGEE. Trimming took 3 bases from V and 7 from J; bases not matched to a gene: 6. The CDR3 is 14 residues long. DNA for the CDR3: TGTGCCAGCAGCGCCCGACAGGGTAGCGGGGAGCTGTTTTTT. It codes for CASSARQGSGELFF.

A single count supports this clone. The J gene is TRBJ2-7, the V gene TRBV19, with D possibly called TRBD1 or TRBD2 (5 bases each). Trimming cost V 3 bases and J 3 bases, with 18 bases left between them. The CDR3 loop spans 16 amino acids. Germline V lookup: CDR1 LNHDA, CDR2 SQIVND (reference sequence). DNA for the CDR3: TGTGCCAGTAGTATGAGTTCACGGGGACCTCTCTACGAGCAGTACTTC. It codes for CASSMSSRGPLYEQYF.

The rearrangement uses TRBV5-5 and TRBJ1-2; 10 bases are shared with TRBD1. Looked up from germline, CDR1 is SGHKS and CDR2 is YYEKEE (reference sequence). CDR3 length: 16 residues. The V segment lost 4 bases and the J segment 4 bases; nucleotides outside the gene matches: 10. CDR3 loop: CASSPTGTGVSYGYTF. DNA for the CDR3: TGTGCCAGCAGCCCCACCGGGACAGGGGTGAGCTATGGCTACACCTTC.